This TCR beta chain was identified during a study of blood T cell repertoires in COVID-19. About the research overall: From the United States, Italy and Spain came samples of acute and convalescent COVID-19.

How the authors handled the data: Reference gene primer amplification gave estimated nucleated cell counts. The data were produced by immunoSEQ multiplex PCR, yet TCRdb's version contains in-frame clones alone and is incomplete. V and J calls and clone size are those listed in that table; D and trimming were worked out from the DNA. This sample carries around 68,000 clones, approximately 86% of them seen once, and the ten largest clones take 16%. Those enrolled in Seattle joined during active infection and were followed longitudinally afterward. V gave up 3 bases and J gave up 4 bases, with 7 bases separating them. From germline, CDR1 is DFQATT and CDR2 SNEGSKA (reference sequence). The CDR3 totals 11 residues.

Sequenced sample: peripheral blood. The chain joins TRBV20-1 to TRBJ2-7, with D hard to call. The receptor comes from a man aged 40-50 years with COVID-19, enrolled during active disease. This CDR3 reads CSARMEYEQYF. The DNA of the CDR3 is TGCAGTGCTAGGATGGAGTACGAGCAGTACTTC.